This TCR beta chain was observed in a study of blood T cells in healthy people across ages. Background on the study: Per two T cells, about one barcoded beta molecule was captured through template switching.

The CDR3 runs to 17 residues. The V and J ends lost 6 bases and 5 bases respectively, with 22 bases between them. Germline CDR1 MNHEY, CDR2 SMNVEV (reference sequence). Caucasian individuals from Russia who were healthy and aged roughly 6 to 100 acted as donors. Through a sample-barcoded 5' primer and a J-beta primer mix, a second PCR was run for roughly 6 to 12 cycles. TCRdb called the 5' RACE reads again in MiXCR, with one record for every CDR3 protein. The data contain fewer than 1,000,000 distinct CDR3 sequences, roughly 44% of them singletons. The chain links TRBV27 to TRBJ2-2; perhaps TRBD1 as D (7 bases). The TCR originated in a man between 60 and 75 years old in good health. The sequencing input was blood. The CDR3 nucleotides read TGTGCCAGCAGCGTATATCTCACAGGGGCGGGGACCGGGGAGCTGTTTTTT. Its translation: CASSVYLTGAGTGELFF.